This TCR beta chain was observed in a study of blood T cell repertoires in COVID-19 (TCRdb year 2020). Regarding the study in general: The collaborator samples originated in the United States, Italy and Spain and spanned the acute and convalescent phases of COVID-19. The prospective study material was composed of cDNA or gDNA derived from T cells, B-cell-depleted T cells, or PBMCs. The repertoires were released in a freely available public database meant as a resource for research on the immune response to SARS-CoV-2. The sample metadata nearly always contained a de-identified subject ID, COVID-19 status, age in years and sex. HLA class I and class II types, where available, came from metadata supplied by the sample provider rather than from assay-based typing. The samples were drawn from two sources: the first 160 participants of the ongoing ImmuneRACE study, and 1,254 subjects contributed by 6 global collaborators. The dataset comprised deeply sampled blood TCRbeta repertoires from subjects exposed to, actively infected with, or recovered from COVID-19.

The cysteine opens and the phenylalanine closes a CDR3 of 11 amino acids. Of all the DNA, just the CDR3 is kept, 33 bases in frame from base 1. Looking up the germline V gene yields CDR1 SGHRS and CDR2 YFSETQ. Between the V and J ends, shortened by 4 bases and 1 base respectively, the junction contains 3 bases. TCRbeta CDR3 regions were amplified from genomic DNA by means of the immunoSEQ Assay, a bias-controlled multiplex PCR. The original methods were these. The number of nucleated cells in each sample was estimated by amplification of reference gene primers within the assay. To quantify the absolute abundance of each unique TCRbeta CDR3 rearrangement, sequence reads were collapsed and filtered. For each sample, productive Simpson clonality was calculated by taking the square root of Simpson's diversity index across productive rearrangements. In its TCRdb copy, this immuneACCESS table keeps in-frame sequences only and misses some clones. Where compared with another copy, unresolved V genes explain less than half of these, and the others have no known cause. V and J calls and clone size are those listed in that table; D and trimming were worked out from the DNA. In this sample the table shows some 100,000 clones, 80% to 90% of which occur a single time. The top ten constitute roughly 8.2% of the sample.

Study-wide findings and limitations: Clinical and demographic metadata were provided uncurated, with the amount varying by source and participant.

This clone was seen only a few times. Its antigen has not been determined. There are no base qualities to consult, and no much larger clone falls within one base. Whole blood was collected in K2EDTA tubes by collaborating institutions according to the institutions' own protocols. For TCRbeta analysis, collaborators shipped samples as frozen whole blood, isolated PBMCs, or DNA extracted from either of those sample types. Recombination linked TRBV5-1 to TRBJ2-7, with the D gene call left open. The receptor comes from a woman of 80 years or more with active or convalescent COVID-19. The specimen was peripheral blood. The CDR3 protein sequence reads: CASSESYEQYF. The bases read TGCGCCAGCAGCGAGTCCTACGAGCAGTACTTC.